What follows describes a single TCR beta chain. Assay: immunoSEQ multiplex PCR; the TCRdb copy retains only in-frame clones and omits some. The sample holds about 270,000 clones; 91% are singletons and the top ten take under 3%. These data originate in a study of blood T cell repertoires in COVID-19. Study summary: The United States, Italy and Spain provided the acute and convalescent COVID-19 samples.

Seattle patient enrollment occurred during active infection, with longitudinal follow-up thereafter. Input material: peripheral blood. The TCR comes from a person aged 18-30 years with COVID-19, enrolled during active disease.

CDR3 coding DNA: TGTGCCAGCAGCTTAAATGCAGATATGAACACTGAAGCTTTCTTT. This codes for CASSLNADMNTEAFF. V gene TRBV7-3 combines with J gene TRBJ1-1; D gene unclear. This CDR3 region has 15 residues. Germline values: CDR1 SGHTA, CDR2 FQGTGA. V shed 1 base and J shed 0 bases, with 9 bases lying between them.